Shown below are 31 T cell receptor beta chains from a single sample sequenced in a study of OX40 agonist ivuxolimab in advanced cancers. Libraries were prepared by immunoSEQ multiplex PCR; TCRdb keeps only in-frame clonotypes and omits some of them. The sample contains about 96,000 clones, around 80% of which appear only once. The specimen was CD4+ or CD8+ T cells sorted from blood, collected in a trial of the OX40 agonist ivuxolimab. These receptors all come from an adult with an advanced solid tumor such as melanoma, head and neck, liver or kidney cancer.

This clone occurred once. The V call is TRBV19, the J call TRBJ1-5, with 7 bases matching TRBD1. This CDR3 comprises 17 residues. Losses at the gene ends were 4 bases for V and 1 base for J; bases not matched to a gene: 10. Germline CDR1 is LNHDA and CDR2 is SQIVND (reference sequence). The DNA of the CDR3 is TGTGCCAGTAGTAGCAGATTGGACAGGACGAGCAATCAGCCCCAGCATTTT. As protein: CASSSRLDRTSNQPQHF.

The gene calls are TRBV9 and TRBJ2-5, with a tentative D call TRBD2 (5 bases). Trimming removed 4 bases at V and 5 bases at J, with 15 bases between. The CDR3 is made up of 14 amino acids. In germline, CDR1 is SGDLS, CDR2 YYNGEE. CDR3 protein: CASSPVPEVETQYF. CDR3 bases: TGTGCCAGCAGCCCCGTGCCGGAGGTGGAGACCCAGTACTTC.

The chain is built from TRBV5-1 and TRBJ2-7, with a tentative D call TRBD2 (5 bases). CDR1 and CDR2 (germline): SGHRS, YFSETQ. V was trimmed by 0 bases and J by 6 bases, leaving 13 bases between them. The CDR3 totals 14 residues. DNA for the CDR3: TGCGCCAGCAGCTTGGGTCCCCAGGAGGTCGAGCAGTACTTC. Its translation: CASSLGPQEVEQYF.

The chain has TRBV20-1 and TRBJ2-1; no clear D gene. The V gene's germline CDR1 is DFQATT and CDR2 SNEGSKA (reference sequence). CDR3 length: 11 residues. V was cut by 7 bases and J by 2 bases, with 6 bases left in between. The CDR3 nucleotides are TGCAGTGTGACGCCCTACAATGAGCAGTTCTTC. This translates into CSVTPYNEQFF.

This chain links TRBV10-1 with TRBJ2-7; 8 bases agree with TRBD2. Germline CDR1 WNHNN, CDR2 SYGVQD (reference sequence). The CDR3 is made up of 14 amino acids. Unmatched junction bases numbered 4, after V lost 6 bases and J lost 0 bases. For the CDR3, the DNA is TGCGCCAGCAGCTCCGGGACTAGCTCCTACGAGCAGTACTTC. It specifies CASSSGTSSYEQYF.

The V call is TRBV30, the J call TRBJ1-6; D gene ambiguous. V lost 4 bases to trimming and J lost 5 bases, with 9 bases between them. The CDR3 runs 13 residues. Germline V gives CDR1 GTSNPN, CDR2 SVGIG (reference sequence). CDR3 residues: CAWMVQNNSPLHF. DNA for the CDR3: TGTGCCTGGATGGTCCAAAATAATTCACCCCTCCACTTT.

CDR3 DNA: TGCAGCGCCGAACGGGGCCTGAACACCGGGGAGCTGTTTTTT. Translation gives CSAERGLNTGELFF. The chain has TRBV29-1 and TRBJ2-2; D may be TRBD1 or TRBD2 (5 bases each). The germline V gene has CDR1 SQVTM and CDR2 ANQGSEA. The V gene lost 7 bases and the J gene lost 1 base, with 13 bases spanning the gap. The CDR3 consists of 14 residues.

The CDR3 spells CASSLRSTKTNEKLFF. CDR3 sequence (DNA): TGTGCCAGCAGTCTTAGAAGCACCAAAACTAATGAAAAACTGTTTTTT. This chain joins TRBV6-6 and TRBJ1-4; D unresolved. V was trimmed by 5 bases and J by 1 base, leaving 14 bases between them. CDR3 length equals 16 residues. CDR1 and CDR2 from the germline V gene are MNHNY and SVGAGI (reference sequence).

This sequence joins TRBV6-5 and TRBJ2-7; TRBD2 aligns across 11 bases. The CDR3 extends over 15 amino acids. Germline loops: CDR1 MNHEY, CDR2 SVGAGI. Trimming at V came to 0 bases and at J to 6 bases, leaving 4 bases not matched to a gene. CDR3 sequence reads: CASSYSALAGAEQYF. The DNA for the CDR3 is TGTGCCAGCAGTTACTCAGCACTAGCGGGGGCCGAGCAGTACTTC.

V gene TRBV2 combines with J gene TRBJ2-1; TRBD1 might be the D (5 bases). CDR1 and CDR2 (germline): SNHLY, FYNNEI. The CDR3 covers 13 residues. Trimming removed 4 bases from V and 3 bases from J, with 7 bases in between. The CDR3 DNA reads TGTGCCAGCAGTGCGGACATCTACAATGAGCAGTTCTTC. Its protein product is CASSADIYNEQFF.

Details on this clone: Within the sample, other DNA sequences also encode this same CDR3. The chain is built from TRBV6-5 and TRBJ1-5; D remains ambiguous. Trimming stripped 0 bases from V and 0 bases from J, with 0 bases between. The CDR3 extends over 13 amino acids. Germline CDR1 reads MNHEY; CDR2 reads SVGAGI. CDR3 in amino acids: CASSYSSNQPQHF. The CDR3 DNA reads as TGTGCCAGCAGTTACTCTAGCAATCAGCCCCAGCATTTT.

This clone was seen only once. The CDR3 sequence: CASSMGAGVNSPLHF. CDR3 sequence (DNA): TGTGCCAGTAGTATGGGTGCAGGGGTGAATTCACCCCTCCACTTT. The rearrangement joins TRBV19 to TRBJ1-6, with D possibly being TRBD1 (6 bases). Germline lookup yields CDR1 LNHDA and CDR2 SQIVND (reference sequence). Trimming took 3 bases from V and 7 from J, leaving 13 bases between them. This CDR3 spans 15 amino acids.

This clone was observed once. The V and J genes are TRBV9 and TRBJ2-1, with 7 bases identical to TRBD2. The CDR3 is 17 amino acids. V lost 1 base, J lost 4 bases, and 11 bases stayed unmatched. Germline CDR1 reads SGDLS; CDR2 reads YYNGEE. CDR3 protein: CASSVWDYPPPYNEQFF. Written as DNA, the CDR3 is TGTGCCAGCAGCGTATGGGACTACCCTCCCCCTTACAATGAGCAGTTCTTC.

The chain couples TRBV6-4 to TRBJ2-7, with D perhaps matching TRBD2 (6 bases). The CDR3 is made up of 13 amino acids. Germline V gene data show CDR1 as MRHNA and CDR2 as SNTAGT. V lost 6 bases to trimming and J lost 6 bases, with 15 bases between them. The CDR3 loop is CASSGTGQPEQYF. CDR3 bases: TGTGCCAGCAGCGGGACTGGTCAACCCGAGCAGTACTTC.

The chain employs TRBV7-3 and TRBJ2-7; tentatively, D is TRBD1 or TRBD2 (5 bases each). Germline CDR1 is SGHTA and CDR2 is FQGTGA. This CDR3 spans 14 amino acids. V was cut by 5 bases and J by 3 bases, with 14 bases left in between. The CDR3 nucleotides are TGTGCCAGCAGCCCCAGGGACCTTGGCTACGAGCAGTACTTC. This sequence encodes CASSPRDLGYEQYF.

This chain links TRBV7-9 with TRBJ1-5, with 9 bases that match TRBD1. This CDR3 comprises 17 residues. Germline loops: CDR1 SEHNR, CDR2 FQNEAQ (reference sequence). V trimming: 2 bases; J trimming: 2 bases; junction bases outside the gene matches: 7. The CDR3 here is CASSLSGGDRGNQPQHF. CDR3 nucleotides: TGTGCCAGCAGCTTATCGGGCGGGGACAGGGGCAATCAGCCCCAGCATTTT.

This chain links TRBV7-2 with TRBJ1-3; TRBD1 matches at 8 bases. With V trimmed by 4 bases and J by 0 bases, 5 bases remained unmatched. From germline, CDR1 is SGHTA and CDR2 FQGNSA. The length of the CDR3 is 16 residues. The CDR3 spells CASSSAGTGSGNTIYF. The CDR3 DNA follows: TGTGCCAGCAGCTCCGCCGGGACAGGCTCTGGAAACACCATATATTTT.

The chain has TRBV10-2 and TRBJ1-5; 10 positions match TRBD1. V gave up 5 bases and J gave up 9 bases; unmatched junction bases: 4. The germline V gene encodes CDR1 WSHSY and CDR2 SAAADI. The CDR3 runs 13 residues. The CDR3 region is CASSPGQGLPQHF. In DNA form, the CDR3 reads TGCGCCAGCAGTCCGGGACAGGGGTTGCCCCAGCATTTT.

The V gene is TRBV5-1, the J gene TRBJ1-5; D uncertain. The CDR3 is made up of 14 amino acids. The V gene lost 0 bases and the J gene lost 5 bases, with 9 bases spanning the gap. Germline CDR1 and CDR2: SGHRS and YFSETQ. CDR3 residues: CASSLGGVDQPQHF. The DNA of the CDR3 is TGCGCCAGCAGCTTGGGCGGGGTAGATCAGCCCCAGCATTTT.

This clone appeared a single time. V usage is TRBV6-1 and J usage is TRBJ1-2, with 8 nucleotides matching TRBD1. Per germline, CDR1 MNHNS and CDR2 SASEGT. The junction had 17 bases not matched to a gene; V was cut back by 3 bases and J by 11 bases. CDR3 length equals 16 residues. The CDR3 sequence: CASSDPSTGGGMRYTF. CDR3 sequence (DNA): TGTGCCAGCAGTGACCCTTCTACAGGGGGAGGCATGAGATACACCTTC.

The chain is built from TRBV6-6 and TRBJ2-6; D may be TRBD2 (6 bases). Germline loops: CDR1 MNHNY, CDR2 SVGAGI (reference sequence). Trimming took off 6 bases at V and 1 base at J, with 13 bases between the two ends. The CDR3 loop spans 16 amino acids. CDR3 in amino acids: CASSSGSGSGANVLTF. The CDR3 DNA is TGTGCCAGCAGCTCAGGGAGCGGGTCTGGGGCCAACGTCCTGACTTTC.

J is TRBJ1-3 and V is TRBV9; D is undetermined. Germline assignment: CDR1 SGDLS and CDR2 YYNGEE. The V gene lost 0 bases and the J gene lost 0 bases, with 19 bases spanning the gap. The CDR3 contains 19 residues. CDR3 sequence (DNA): TGTGCCAGCAGCGTAGTAACCCCTTTCGAGGGATTCTCTGGAAACACCATATATTTT. This codes for CASSVVTPFEGFSGNTIYF.

This chain links TRBV10-1 with TRBJ2-3, with D possibly being TRBD2 (5 bases). V shed 4 bases and J shed 2 bases, with 7 bases lying between them. CDR1 and CDR2 from the germline V gene are WNHNN and SYGVQD (reference sequence). The CDR3 totals 13 residues. The CDR3 reads CASSGEFTDTQYF. As DNA, the CDR3 is TGCGCCAGCAGTGGGGAGTTCACAGATACGCAGTATTTT.

The rearrangement joins TRBV6-1 to TRBJ2-7; 10 bases map to TRBD2. This CDR3 is built from 13 residues. Germline CDR1 and CDR2: MNHNS and SASEGT. V shed 11 bases and J 2 bases; nucleotides not matched to a gene: 6. The CDR3 here is CACRTSGTYEQYF. The DNA of the CDR3 is TGTGCCTGTAGGACTAGCGGCACCTACGAGCAGTACTTC.

DNA of the CDR3: TGTGCCAGCAGTGAAGGTACGGGAGATAATTCACCCCTCCACTTT. Its translation: CASSEGTGDNSPLHF. The chain combines TRBV6-1 with TRBJ1-6; D not certain. The CDR3 is 15 residues long. CDR1 is MNHNS and CDR2 is SASEGT in the germline V gene. The V gene lost 1 base and the J gene lost 5 bases, with 9 bases spanning the gap.

This clone was detected only a few times. This chain joins TRBV5-1 and TRBJ2-2; TRBD1 agrees at 7 bases. J was trimmed by 3 bases and V by 0 bases; bases with no gene match: 5. CDR3 size: 16 residues. In germline, CDR1 is SGHRS, CDR2 YFSETQ. The CDR3 nucleotides are TGCGCCAGCAGCTTGGATGGGCAGGGGGACACCGGGGAGCTGTTTTTT. It translates to CASSLDGQGDTGELFF.

This rearrangement joins TRBV23-1 to TRBJ1-1; D ambiguous. TRBV23-1 is an ORF, and what it does is uncertain. V dropped 6 bases and J dropped 3 bases, with 17 bases sitting between them. This CDR3 is built from 15 residues. The CDR3 region is CASSQYAATYTEAFF. Here the CDR3 DNA reads TGCGCCAGCAGCCAGTACGCCGCTACTTACACTGAAGCTTTCTTT.

The genes are TRBV2 and TRBJ2-1; D might be TRBD2 (6 bases). This CDR3 is 15 amino acids long. V shed 3 bases and J shed 5 bases, with 14 bases lying between them. CDR1 SNHLY and CDR2 FYNNEI come from the germline V gene. The CDR3 loop reads CASSELGGMDNEQFF. DNA of the CDR3: TGTGCCAGCAGTGAGCTGGGGGGAATGGACAATGAGCAGTTCTTC.

The rearrangement links TRBV5-4 to TRBJ2-7; TRBD1 might be the D (6 bases). In germline, CDR1 is SGHNT, CDR2 YYREEE (reference sequence). Trimming removed 5 bases from V and 2 bases from J, with 17 bases in between. This CDR3 contains 15 residues. Written as DNA, the CDR3 is TGTGCCAGCAGTTCTGGTGACAGGAGCACCTACGAGCAGTACTTC. This encodes CASSSGDRSTYEQYF.

The J gene is TRBJ2-2, the V gene TRBV4-2; the match to TRBD2 covers 9 bases. The germline CDR1 and CDR2 sequences are LGHNA and YNFKEQ. Germline trimming cut 0 bases from V and 14 bases from J; bases unmatched to any gene: 7. The CDR3 has 14 amino acids. CDR3 in amino acids: CASSQEDSGRELFF. The CDR3 DNA is TGTGCCAGCAGCCAAGAGGATAGCGGGAGAGAACTGTTTTTT.

The DNA for the CDR3 is TGCGCCAGCAGCTTGGAGGGCCAAGCCCCAGATACGCAGTATTTT. Protein: CASSLEGQAPDTQYF. The gene calls are TRBV5-1 and TRBJ2-3, with D unclear. V was shortened by 0 bases and J by 4 bases, with 12 bases between the two germline ends. The CDR3 has 15 residues. Germline V lookup: CDR1 SGHRS, CDR2 YFSETQ.